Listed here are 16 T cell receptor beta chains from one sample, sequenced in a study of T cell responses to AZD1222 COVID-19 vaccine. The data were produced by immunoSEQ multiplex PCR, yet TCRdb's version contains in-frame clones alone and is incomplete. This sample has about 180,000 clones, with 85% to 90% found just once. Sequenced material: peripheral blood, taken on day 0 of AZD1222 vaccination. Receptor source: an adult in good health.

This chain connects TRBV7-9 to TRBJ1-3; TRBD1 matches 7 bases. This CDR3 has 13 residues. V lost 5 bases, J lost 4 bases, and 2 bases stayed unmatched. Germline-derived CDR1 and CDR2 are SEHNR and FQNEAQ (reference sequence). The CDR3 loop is CASSEGAGNTIYF. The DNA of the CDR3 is TGTGCCAGCAGCGAGGGGGCGGGAAACACCATATATTTT.

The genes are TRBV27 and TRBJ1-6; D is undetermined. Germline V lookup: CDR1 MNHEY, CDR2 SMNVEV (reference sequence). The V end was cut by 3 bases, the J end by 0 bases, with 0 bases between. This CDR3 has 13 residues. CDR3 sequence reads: CASSFSYNSPLHF. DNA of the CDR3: TGTGCCAGCAGTTTCTCCTATAATTCACCCCTCCACTTT.

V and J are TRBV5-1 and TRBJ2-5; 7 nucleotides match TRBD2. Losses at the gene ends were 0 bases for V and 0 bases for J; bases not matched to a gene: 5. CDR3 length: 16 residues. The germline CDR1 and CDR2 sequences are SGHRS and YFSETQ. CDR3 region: CASSLGTRDNQETQYF. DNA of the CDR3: TGCGCCAGCAGCTTGGGGACTAGAGATAACCAAGAGACCCAGTACTTC.

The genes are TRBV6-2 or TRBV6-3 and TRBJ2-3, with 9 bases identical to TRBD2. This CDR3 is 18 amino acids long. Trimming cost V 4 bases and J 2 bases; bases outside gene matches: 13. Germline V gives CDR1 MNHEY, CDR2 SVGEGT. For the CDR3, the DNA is TGTGCCAGCAGTTCCCTCTGGCGGGGGGGCCGGGACACAGATACGCAGTATTTT. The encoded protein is CASSSLWRGGRDTDTQYF.

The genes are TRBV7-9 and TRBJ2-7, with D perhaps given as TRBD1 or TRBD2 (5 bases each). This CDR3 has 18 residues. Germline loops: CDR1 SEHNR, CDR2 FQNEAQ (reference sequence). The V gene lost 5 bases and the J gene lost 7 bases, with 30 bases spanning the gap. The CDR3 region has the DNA TGTGCCAGCAGCCGTACCGGGACGTTGGGTTTACGGCGATTAGAGCAGTACTTC. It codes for CASSRTGTLGLRRLEQYF.

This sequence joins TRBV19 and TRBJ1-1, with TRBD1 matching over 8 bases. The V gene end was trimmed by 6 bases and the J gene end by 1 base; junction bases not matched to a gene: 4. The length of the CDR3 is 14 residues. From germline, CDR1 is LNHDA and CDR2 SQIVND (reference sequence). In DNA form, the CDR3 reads TGTGCCAGTAGGGCAGGGGGCCCGAACACTGAAGCTTTCTTT. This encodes CASRAGGPNTEAFF. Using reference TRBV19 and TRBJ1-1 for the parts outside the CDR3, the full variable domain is DGGITQSPKYLFRKEGQNVTLSCEQNLNHDAMYWYRQDPGQGLRLIYYSQIVNDFQKGDIAEGYSVSREKKESFPLTVTSAQKNPTAFYLCASRAGGPNTEAFFGQGTRLTVV.

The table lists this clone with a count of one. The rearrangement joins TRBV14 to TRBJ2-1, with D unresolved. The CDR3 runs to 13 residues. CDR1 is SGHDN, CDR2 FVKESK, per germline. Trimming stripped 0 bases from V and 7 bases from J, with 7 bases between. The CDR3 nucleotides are TGTGCCAGCAGCCAAGAGCTCGGAAATGAGCAGTTCTTC. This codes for CASSQELGNEQFF.

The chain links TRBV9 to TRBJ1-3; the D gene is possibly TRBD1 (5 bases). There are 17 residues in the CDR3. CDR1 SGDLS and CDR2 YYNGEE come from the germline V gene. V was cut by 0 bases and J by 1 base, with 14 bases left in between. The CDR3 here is CASSVVGTVGSGNTIYF. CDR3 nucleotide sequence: TGTGCCAGCAGCGTAGTAGGGACTGTGGGATCTGGAAACACCATATATTTT. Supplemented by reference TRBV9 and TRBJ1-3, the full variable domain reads DSGVTQTPKHLITATGQRVTLRCSPRSGDLSVYWYQQSLDQGLQFLIQYYNGEERAKGNILERFSAQQFPDLHSELNLSSLELGDSALYFCASSVVGTVGSGNTIYFGEGSWLTVV.

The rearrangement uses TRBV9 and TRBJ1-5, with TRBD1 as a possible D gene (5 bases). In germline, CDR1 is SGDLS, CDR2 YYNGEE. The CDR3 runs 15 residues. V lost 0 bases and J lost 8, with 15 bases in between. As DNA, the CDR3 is TGTGCCAGCAGCGTAGTGGGGGATTTAGGGGAGCCCCAGCATTTT. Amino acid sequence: CASSVVGDLGEPQHF.

The CDR3, as DNA: TGTGCCAGCAGCTCCTGGGACAGGGGAGCCTACGAGCAGTACTTC. Protein sequence: CASSSWDRGAYEQYF. The V gene is TRBV7-9, the J gene TRBJ2-7, with 10 bases matching TRBD1. There are 15 residues in the CDR3. Germline lookup yields CDR1 SEHNR and CDR2 FQNEAQ (reference sequence). V gave up 4 bases and J gave up 2 bases; unmatched junction bases: 5. The full variable domain, its missing parts supplied by reference TRBV7-9 and TRBJ2-7, is DTGVSQNPRHKITKRGQNVTFRCDPISEHNRLYWYRQTLGQGPEFLTYFQNEAQLEKSRLLSDRFSAERPKGSFSTLEIQRTEQGDSAMYLCASSSWDRGAYEQYFGPGTRLTVT.

CDR3 nucleotides: TGTGCCAGCAGGCGTCCACCGGGGCGTAATCAGCCCCAGCATTTT. Protein product: CASRRPPGRNQPQHF. The chain joins TRBV13 to TRBJ1-5; TRBD1 might be the D (5 bases). From germline, CDR1 is PRHDT and CDR2 FYEKMQ (reference sequence). Trimming left V 6 bases short and J 4 bases short, with 16 bases between. The CDR3 is 15 amino acids.

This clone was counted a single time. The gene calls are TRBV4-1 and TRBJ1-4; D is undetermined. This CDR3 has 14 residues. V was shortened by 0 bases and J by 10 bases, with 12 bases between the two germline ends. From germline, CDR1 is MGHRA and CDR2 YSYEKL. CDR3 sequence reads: CASSQDYGLVKLFF. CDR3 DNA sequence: TGCGCCAGCAGCCAAGATTATGGCTTAGTAAAACTGTTTTTT.

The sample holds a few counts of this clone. CDR3: CASSDLLEAFF. CDR3 bases: TGTGCCAGCAGTGACCTCCTTGAAGCTTTCTTT. This sequence joins TRBV6-1 and TRBJ1-1, with D uncertain. Germline V gene data show CDR1 as MNHNS and CDR2 as SASEGT. The CDR3 is made up of 11 amino acids. V dropped 3 bases and J dropped 7 bases, with 6 bases sitting between them.

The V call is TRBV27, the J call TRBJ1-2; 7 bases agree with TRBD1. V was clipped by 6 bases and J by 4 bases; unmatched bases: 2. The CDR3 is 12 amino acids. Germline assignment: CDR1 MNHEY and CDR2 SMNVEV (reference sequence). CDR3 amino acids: CASRSGGYGYTF. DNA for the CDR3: TGTGCCAGCAGGTCAGGGGGCTATGGCTACACCTTC.

CDR3 protein: CASSLRTSGGPETQYF. The CDR3, as DNA: TGTGCCAGCTCACTACGGACTAGCGGGGGGCCAGAGACCCAGTACTTC. The V and J genes are TRBV18 and TRBJ2-5; 14 nucleotides align to TRBD2. CDR3 length: 16 amino acids. Per the germline V gene, CDR1 is KGHSH and CDR2 is LQKENI. The J segment lost 4 bases and the V segment lost 4 bases, leaving 5 bases of the junction unmatched.

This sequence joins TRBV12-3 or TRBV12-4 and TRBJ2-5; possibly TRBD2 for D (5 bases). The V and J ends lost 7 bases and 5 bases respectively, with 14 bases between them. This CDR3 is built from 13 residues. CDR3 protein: CASIEGGQETQYF. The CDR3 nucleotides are TGTGCCAGCATCGAGGGTGGGCAGGAGACCCAGTACTTC.